The sequence of this T cell receptor beta chain was determined in a study of cytomegalovirus exposure and HLA in healthy donors. PCR involved 60 Vbeta and 13 Jbeta primers. Sequencing used immunoSEQ multiplex PCR; TCRdb keeps in-frame clones, though not all of them. This sample yields roughly 220,000 clones, of which roughly 84% are seen a single time; about 1.8% belongs to the top ten. From germline, CDR1 is SGHTA and CDR2 FQGNSA. The CDR3 sequence is 12 residues long. Findings and limits, study-wide: Accurate HLA-A and HLA-B prediction from TCR beta sequences was reported for most subjects. Sequencing likely generated an artifact that appeared as a cluster of highly shared sequence variants. The study listed 150 to 200 cytomegalovirus-associated TCR beta chains. What a later analysis showed was that several of the most significant clusters appeared linked to common viral pathogens.

Comments on this clone: Its antigen is unknown.

This receptor was obtained from a man aged 45-65 years in good health and CMV-seronegative. The sample consisted of PBMCs. This rearrangement joins TRBV7-2 to TRBJ2-5, with no clear D. The J call may be in error: the DNA end matches TRBJ2-7 better. The CDR3 sequence is CASSFFSYEQYF. DNA for the CDR3: TGTGCCAGCAGTTTCTTCTCCTACGAGCAGTACTTC.